This TCR beta chain is from a study of T cells in Graves' hyperthyroidism and ophthalmopathy. Study-wide results and limits: Most expanded thyroid clonotypes above 0.001 recurred in blood.

RNA transcripts gave rise to amplified TCR beta CDR3 regions. Initially, a first-round RT-PCR of the TCR CDR3 employed the HTBI primer set. TCRdb used MiXCR to reprocess the multiplex PCR reads, holding one entry per CDR3 protein. The sample has about 380,000 distinct CDR3 sequences; about 15% are singletons. No ophthalmopathy progression within 18 months constituted stable Graves' hyperthyroidism. Trimming shortened V by 1 base and J by 8 bases, and 14 bases separated the two germline ends. This CDR3 region has 15 residues. Germline CDR1 reads LGHNA; CDR2 reads YNFKEQ. Worth noting for this clonotype: Antigen specificity is unknown.

The rearrangement joins TRBV4-2 to TRBJ1-4; D is undetermined. The TCR sequence derives from a woman aged 60-75 years with Graves' hyperthyroidism. Sequenced sample: blood. The CDR3 protein is CASSQGLGLGEKLFF. DNA of the CDR3: TGTGCCAGCAGCCAAGGTCTGGGTCTGGGGGAAAAACTGTTTTTT.